This T cell receptor (beta chain) was documented in a study of tumor and adjacent non-tumor tissue in lung cancer. For the study at large: The patients, approximately nine men and a handful of women, were about 31 to 80 with stage I to III disease. Each sample yielded 3.5 million to 4.5 million productive TCRbeta reads on average.

Three rounds of nested PCR, following a modified ARM-PCR protocol, produced the TCRbeta library. Each CDR3 protein is one row after TCRdb ran MiXCR on the multiplex PCR reads. The sample has approximately 100,000 distinct CDR3 sequences, 65% seen once; the top ten hold roughly a fifth. The CDR3 has 16 amino acids. The germline gives CDR1 LGHNA, CDR2 YNFKEQ. Study-level findings and limits: Top 100 clones took a larger repertoire share in normal lung. Compared with tumor, normal lung showed significantly lower TCR diversity.

No cell sorting was done before RNA was extracted from the tissue. Distant lung tissue was collected more than 3 cm away from the tumor edge. For this clonotype: Its antigen remains unidentified. Relative to the germline gene, one junction end is altered; a read error may explain this.

The TCR originated in a man aged 30 to 45 with non-small cell lung cancer. Sequencing input: distant non-tumor lung tissue. The chain joins TRBV4-2 to TRBJ1-1; a weak D match, TRBD1 (5 bases). The chain's CDR3 is CANSQVTGWGYTEAFF. The DNA of the CDR3 is TGTGCCAACAGCCAAGTAACAGGTTGGGGATACACTGAAGCTTTCTTT.